Given below is one TCR beta chain in context. The antigen is unknown. This specimen belongs to a study of CD8+ T cells in alopecia areata. Overall study: Among treated patients, oral tofacitinib was administered at 5 to 10 mg twice daily. It was 6 to 18 months of tofacitinib, and then there were 6 months off drug. Overall study results and limits: More clonal than normal scalp was lesional scalp, particularly alopecia totalis/universalis.

In each case, RNA was isolated and then reverse transcribed into cDNA as the sequencing template. Here immunoSEQ multiplex PCR was the method, and the copy in TCRdb shows in-frame clones only, minus some. The sample records about 200,000 clones, 50% to 60% being singletons. Trimming took 6 bases from V and 4 from J, leaving 18 bases between them. Germline CDR1 reads SGHAT; CDR2 reads FQNNGV. This CDR3 is 15 amino acids long. The clonotype was recovered from a human donor with alopecia areata. The chain carries TRBV11-2 and TRBJ1-2; TRBD1 might be the D (6 bases). The sample consisted of CD4+ T cells sorted from blood, taken at week 0. CDR3 in amino acids: CASREGGPFPYGYTF. CDR3 bases: TGTGCCAGCAGGGAAGGGGGGCCTTTCCCCTATGGCTACACCTTC.